This is a list of T cell receptor beta chains from one sample in a study of monozygotic twins with inflammatory bowel disease. TCRdb reprocessed the 5' RACE reads and reports one entry per CDR3 protein, with no DNA. The sample totals approximately 390,000 distinct CDR3 sequences. Specimen: blood. These receptors came from a human donor with ulcerative colitis or Crohn's disease, or a healthy co-twin of an affected twin (not recorded which). Both conserved end residues are part of each CDR3.

j_gene,v_gene,CDR3aa
TRBJ2-1,TRBV20-1,CSARTSWGYNEQFF
TRBJ1-1,TRBV5-1,CASSPDRATLNTEAFF
TRBJ2-1,TRBV5-1,CASSFPGQGAPGDEQFF
TRBJ1-4,TRBV5-1,CASSWDPEAGEKLFF
TRBJ2-1,TRBV20-1,CSAGTSGFYNEQFF
TRBJ1-1,TRBV6-2/TRBV6-3,CASSYNRGNTEAFF
TRBJ1-6,TRBV5-1,CASSLAKENSPLHF
TRBJ1-1,TRBV12-3/TRBV12-4,CASSPHTPQAGTEAFF
TRBJ1-3,TRBV20-1,CSAIRQGAGNTIYF
TRBJ2-3,TRBV4-3,CASSQGQAGVGRDTQYF
TRBJ1-1,TRBV7-6,CASSSKSYSTEAFF
TRBJ1-1,TRBV20-1,CSTGQGQMNTEAFF
TRBJ2-1,TRBV6-2/TRBV6-3,CASRYRGAGYNEQFF
TRBJ2-3,TRBV7-9,CASSSPLDNTDTQYF
TRBJ2-1,TRBV19,CASSHPNEQFF
TRBJ2-7,TRBV5-5,CASSPQEYEQYF
TRBJ2-2,TRBV11-2,CASSGRTFNTGELFF
TRBJ2-2,TRBV2,CASSEFFEGVRRTGELFF
TRBJ2-1,TRBV6-5,CASRLATGLEQFF
TRBJ2-1,TRBV5-1,CASRGLAGPSSYNEQFF
TRBJ2-5,TRBV18,CASSSDGGTQYF
TRBJ1-1,TRBV6-2/TRBV6-3,CASSYSQSKAFF